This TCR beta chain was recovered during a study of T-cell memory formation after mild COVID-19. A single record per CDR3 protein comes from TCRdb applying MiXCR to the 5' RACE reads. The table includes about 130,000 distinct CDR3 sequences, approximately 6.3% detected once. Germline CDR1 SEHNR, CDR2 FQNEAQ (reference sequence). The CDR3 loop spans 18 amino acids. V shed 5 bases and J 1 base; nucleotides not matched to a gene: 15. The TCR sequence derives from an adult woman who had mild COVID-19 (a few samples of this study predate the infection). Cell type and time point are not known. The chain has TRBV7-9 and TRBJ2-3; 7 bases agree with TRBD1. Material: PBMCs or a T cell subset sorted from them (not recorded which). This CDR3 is CASSLPRGSGLGTDTQYF. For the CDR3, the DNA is TGTGCCAGCAGCCTCCCCAGGGGGTCCGGTCTAGGCACAGATACGCAGTATTTT. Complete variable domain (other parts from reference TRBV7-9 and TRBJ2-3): DTGVSQNPRHKITKRGQNVTFRCDPISEHNRLYWYRQTLGQGPEFLTYFQNEAQLEKSRLLSDRFSAERPKGSFSTLEIQRTEQGDSAMYLCASSLPRGSGLGTDTQYFGPGTRLTVL.